These 21 T cell receptor beta chains were sequenced from one sample in a study of T cells in Graves' hyperthyroidism and ophthalmopathy. Amplified regions were TCR beta CDR3 sequences from RNA transcripts. The TCR CDR3 was amplified in a first-round RT-PCR using the HTBI primer set. TCRdb reprocessed the multiplex PCR reads with MiXCR, giving one entry per CDR3 protein. The sample holds roughly 260,000 distinct CDR3 sequences, 13% to 15% seen once. Sample: blood. These TCRs come from a middle-aged woman with Graves' hyperthyroidism that later progressed to Graves' ophthalmopathy.

The chain combines TRBV4-1 with TRBJ2-3, with a possible D match to TRBD2 (6 bases). CDR1 MGHRA and CDR2 YSYEKL come from the germline V gene. V was pared by 3 bases and J by 2 bases, with 21 bases between. The CDR3 length is 18 residues. CDR3 protein: CASSQTRDFIPATDTQYF. The CDR3 nucleotides read TGCGCCAGCAGCCAGACACGGGACTTCATCCCGGCCACAGATACGCAGTATTTT.

The sample holds one count of this clonotype. The chain joins TRBV14 to TRBJ2-4, with D possibly matching TRBD1 (6 bases). Trimming pared 0 bases from V and 8 bases from J, leaving 14 bases between. The V gene's germline CDR1 is SGHDN and CDR2 FVKESK. The CDR3 runs 15 residues. The DNA of the CDR3 is TGTGCCAGCAGCCAAGATATTACAGGGTCTCACATTCAGTACTTC. Its translation is CASSQDITGSHIQYF.

This clonotype has ten or more counts. This chain uses TRBV28 with TRBJ1-6; TRBD1 might be the D (6 bases). The length of the CDR3 is 14 residues. Trimming pared 4 bases from V and 11 bases from J, leaving 15 bases between. Germline assignment: CDR1 MDHEN and CDR2 SYDVKM. The CDR3 DNA reads as TGTGCCAGCAGTTCAGGGGTAACCCTTGCACCCCTCCACTTT. Translating it yields CASSSGVTLAPLHF.

This clonotype came up many times. The chain employs TRBV2 and TRBJ1-4; D is perhaps TRBD1 (6 bases). V shed 5 bases and J shed 0 bases, with 10 bases lying between them. Germline V gene lookup returns CDR1 SNHLY and CDR2 FYNNEI. The CDR3 contains 15 residues. CDR3 region: CASSWTVATNEKLFF. Here the CDR3 DNA reads TGTGCCAGCAGTTGGACAGTTGCAACTAATGAAAAACTGTTTTTT.

The V call is TRBV5-1, the J call TRBJ2-3, with 8 bases lining up with TRBD2. Per germline, CDR1 SGHRS and CDR2 YFSETQ. This CDR3 region has 18 residues. After removal of 4 bases from V and 0 bases from J, the junction contained 13 bases not matched to a gene. The CDR3 loop reads CASSMGTGLADSTDTQYF. The CDR3, as DNA: TGCGCCAGCAGCATGGGAACCGGACTAGCCGATAGCACAGATACGCAGTATTTT.

This clonotype was observed many times. The CDR3, as DNA: TGTGCCTGGAGAGAGACAGGGGGCAACAATGAGCAGTTCTTC. Its protein product is CAWRETGGNNEQFF. The rearrangement links TRBV30 to TRBJ2-1, with 10 bases aligning to TRBD1. Germline CDR1 and CDR2: GTSNPN and SVGIG (reference sequence). The CDR3 is 14 amino acids. J gave up 5 bases and V 3 bases, and 4 bases lay outside the gene matches.

This clonotype was picked up many times. V usage is TRBV4-1 and J usage is TRBJ2-2; 8 bases fit TRBD2. The V and J ends lost 2 bases and 0 bases, in that order; junction bases with no gene match: 5. Germline V gives CDR1 MGHRA, CDR2 YSYEKL. The CDR3 totals 17 residues. The CDR3 DNA sequence: TGCGCCAGCAGCCAATCGAGACTAGCGACGAACACCGGGGAGCTGTTTTTT. It encodes CASSQSRLATNTGELFF.

A few counts support this clonotype. The rearrangement uses TRBV6-5 and TRBJ2-7; D possibly uses TRBD1 or TRBD2 (5 bases each). In germline, CDR1 is MNHEY, CDR2 SVGAGI. The V end lost 0 bases, the J end lost 2 bases, and 11 bases lay between the germline ends. CDR3 length: 15 residues. The DNA for the CDR3 is TGTGCCAGCAGTTACTCGAGGGGTATCACCTACGAGCAGTACTTC. This translates into CASSYSRGITYEQYF.

This clonotype has ten or more counts. J is TRBJ1-3 and V is TRBV11-2; no reliable D call. Germline V gene sequence: CDR1 SGHAT, CDR2 FQNNGV. The CDR3 spans 16 residues. V lost 0 bases and J 0 bases, leaving 9 bases between the germline ends. CDR3 DNA sequence: TGTGCCAGCAGCTTAGATCCCACCCGCTCTGGAAACACCATATATTTT. Translated: CASSLDPTRSGNTIYF.

This clonotype was observed at least ten times. The gene calls are TRBV27 and TRBJ2-3; TRBD1 aligns across 9 bases. The CDR3 is made up of 16 amino acids. The V and J ends lost 3 bases and 2 bases, in that order; junction bases with no gene match: 6. CDR1 and CDR2 (germline): MNHEY, SMNVEV (reference sequence). CDR3 loop: CASSFRDRVLTDTQYF. CDR3 coding DNA: TGTGCCAGCAGTTTCCGGGACAGGGTCCTCACAGATACGCAGTATTTT.

This clonotype was detected ten times or more. The chain is built from TRBV20-1 and TRBJ2-7, with 11 nucleotides matching TRBD2. V lost 5 bases and J lost 3; bases outside the gene matches: 12. This CDR3 contains 16 residues. CDR1 and CDR2 (germline): DFQATT, SNEGSKA (reference sequence). The CDR3 sequence is CSAPLGTSGNIYEQYF. The DNA of the CDR3 is TGCAGTGCTCCCCTGGGGACTAGCGGAAACATCTACGAGCAGTACTTC.

As for this clonotype: The junction departs from germline at one end; a sequencing error may be responsible. The V and J genes are TRBV7-2 and TRBJ2-2; D assignment may be TRBD1 or TRBD2 (5 bases each). CDR1 and CDR2 (germline): SGHTA, FQGNSA. The CDR3 extends over 15 amino acids. CDR3: CANSLAAWGTGELFF. In nucleotides, the CDR3 is TGTGCCAACAGCTTAGCCGCGTGGGGGACCGGGGAGCTGTTTTTT.

Comment on this clonotype: A read error may be the cause here, since a much bigger clone is one base away. This sequence joins TRBV6-4 and TRBJ2-3, with D unresolved. Germline CDR1 MRHNA, CDR2 SNTAGT. This CDR3 region has 13 residues. V lost 4 bases to trimming and J lost 0 bases, with 5 bases between them. CDR3 in DNA: TGTGCCAGCAGTGCCGGGAGCACAGATACGCAGTATTTT. Translation gives CASSAGSTDTQYF.

The sample holds many counts of this clonotype. The chain is built from TRBV27 and TRBJ1-2; maybe TRBD1 (6 bases). The V gene lost 4 bases and the J gene lost 5 bases, with 11 bases spanning the gap. Germline CDR1 reads MNHEY; CDR2 reads SMNVEV (reference sequence). The CDR3 extends over 13 amino acids. The CDR3 sequence is CASSYRGQYGYTF. Here the CDR3 DNA reads TGTGCCAGCAGTTACCGAGGACAGTATGGCTACACCTTC.

This clonotype was recorded only once. This clone may be a read error of a much larger clone one base away. The conserved phenylalanine or tryptophan is not found at the CDR3 terminus, so this likely reflects a read error. The chain uses TRBV18 and TRBJ2-1, with D possibly being TRBD2 (5 bases). Trimming shortened V by 6 bases and J by 3 bases, and 15 bases separated the two germline ends. Germline V gene sequence: CDR1 KGHSH, CDR2 LQKENI. The CDR3 consists of 15 residues. The CDR3 sequence is CASSLKAEYYNEQFC. CDR3 nucleotides: TGTGCCAGCTCTCTAAAAGCGGAGTACTACAATGAGCAGTTCTGC.

This clonotype occurred many times. J is TRBJ2-7 and V is TRBV11-2, with 7 bases that match TRBD1. This CDR3 spans 18 amino acids. J was trimmed by 1 base and V by 6 bases; bases with no gene match: 18. Germline assignment: CDR1 SGHAT and CDR2 FQNNGV. CDR3 DNA sequence: TGTGCCAGCAGAACTTATACCCACCGACAGGGAATGTCCTACGAGCAGTACTTC. Its translation: CASRTYTHRQGMSYEQYF.

The chain recombines TRBV7-9 with TRBJ2-5; TRBD2 matches 15 bases. V shed 2 bases, J shed 3 bases, and the junction held 4 bases outside the gene matches. Germline V gives CDR1 SEHNR, CDR2 FQNEAQ (reference sequence). The CDR3 extends over 17 amino acids. The CDR3 loop reads CASSLKGLAGGKETQYF. In DNA, the CDR3 is TGTGCCAGCAGCTTAAAAGGACTAGCGGGAGGGAAAGAGACCCAGTACTTC.

A note on this clonotype: A much larger clone is a single base away; this may be a read error. This chain links TRBV27 with TRBJ1-1; D might be TRBD1 (5 bases). Germline CDR1 is MNHEY and CDR2 is SMNVEV (reference sequence). The CDR3 contains 15 residues. CDR3 sequence: CASSSAGAGNTEASF. The CDR3 DNA is TGTGCCAGCAGTTCCGCCGGGGCGGGGAACACTGAAGCTTCCTTT.

Ten or more counts support this clonotype. The rearrangement uses TRBV5-1 and TRBJ2-7; D is tentatively TRBD1 or TRBD2 (6 bases each). Trimming took off 4 bases at V and 7 bases at J, with 18 bases between the two ends. Per the germline V gene, CDR1 is SGHRS and CDR2 is YFSETQ. The CDR3 contains 14 residues. This chain's CDR3 is CASSRGGGPEEQYF. In nucleotides, the CDR3 is TGCGCCAGCAGCCGAGGGGGAGGCCCGGAGGAGCAGTACTTC.

V and J are TRBV20-1 and TRBJ2-1; the match to TRBD2 covers 8 bases. There are 15 residues in the CDR3. CDR1 DFQATT and CDR2 SNEGSKA come from the germline V gene (reference sequence). V trimming: 0 bases; J trimming: 12 bases; junction bases outside the gene matches: 13. Here the CDR3 DNA reads TGCAGTGCTAGAGAGACGGCGGGAGGCTCCCCGGGGCAGTTCTTC. This codes for CSARETAGGSPGQFF.

The V call is TRBV28, the J call TRBJ2-7, with 12 nucleotides matching TRBD2. This CDR3 is built from 16 residues. Trimming removed 4 bases from V and 1 base from J; junction bases left unmatched: 5. Germline V gene sequence: CDR1 MDHEN, CDR2 SYDVKM. The CDR3 nucleotides read TGTGCCAGCAGTTACGCACTAGCGGGAGGATCCTACGAGCAGTACTTC. Protein sequence: CASSYALAGGSYEQYF.